One sample yielded the 13 T cell receptor beta chains listed below, sequenced in a study of patients and donors after allogeneic stem cell transplantation. TCRdb re-called the RT-PCR reads through MiXCR, storing one row per CDR3 protein. The data show hundreds of thousands of distinct CDR3 sequences, 16% seen once. The material sequenced was blood, either unsorted or a sorted T cell fraction (not recorded which). The receptors stem from a human donor who was either an allogeneic HSCT recipient or a stem cell or donor lymphocyte infusion donor (not recorded which). It is not recorded whose cells these are; they may come from a transplant donor.

The genes are TRBV5-1 and TRBJ2-3, with unresolved D. The V end was cut by 0 bases, the J end by 5 bases, with 4 bases between. Germline CDR1 reads SGHRS; CDR2 reads YFSETQ. The CDR3 consists of 12 residues. The CDR3 protein is CASSLARDTQYF. Here the CDR3 DNA reads TGCGCCAGCAGCTTGGCCAGAGATACGCAGTATTTT.

This clonotype was picked up many times. This chain connects TRBV5-1 to TRBJ2-1, with 10 bases lining up with TRBD2. The CDR3 totals 18 residues. The germline V gene has CDR1 SGHRS and CDR2 YFSETQ. Losses at the gene ends were 6 bases for V and 0 bases for J; bases not matched to a gene: 12. In DNA, the CDR3 is TGCGCCAGCACCGACCTGACTAGCGGGCCGAGCTCCTACAATGAGCAGTTCTTC. Protein sequence: CASTDLTSGPSSYNEQFF.

The chain carries TRBV28 and TRBJ1-2; 12 nucleotides line up with TRBD1. The CDR3 contains 15 residues. The germline V gene has CDR1 MDHEN and CDR2 SYDVKM. V dropped 5 bases and J dropped 8; count of bases not matched to a gene: 9. The CDR3 is CASSPGGQGAKGYTF. The CDR3 DNA reads as TGTGCCAGCAGTCCGGGGGGACAGGGGGCGAAGGGCTACACCTTC.

The gene calls are TRBV20-1 and TRBJ1-5; 7 nucleotides agree with TRBD1. CDR1 is DFQATT and CDR2 is SNEGSKA in the germline V gene (reference sequence). With V trimmed by 4 bases and J by 5 bases, 5 bases remained unmatched. The length of the CDR3 is 13 residues. CDR3 in amino acids: CSAIPGTDQPQHF. The DNA of the CDR3 is TGCAGTGCTATCCCCGGGACAGATCAGCCCCAGCATTTT.

This clonotype was seen many times. The chain employs TRBV29-1 and TRBJ2-1; 12 bases agree with TRBD2. There are 16 residues in the CDR3. Germline V gene data show CDR1 as SQVTM and CDR2 as ANQGSEA. Unmatched junction bases numbered 8, after V lost 6 bases and J lost 2 bases. CDR3 region: CSVLTSGRGAYNEQFF. CDR3 bases: TGCAGCGTCCTGACTAGCGGGAGAGGGGCCTACAATGAGCAGTTCTTC.

The sample holds a few counts of this clonotype. The chain links TRBV7-9 to TRBJ2-1; weak D call: TRBD2 (5 bases). Germline lookup yields CDR1 SEHNR and CDR2 FQNEAQ (reference sequence). V gave up 7 bases and J gave up 2 bases, with 9 bases separating them. This CDR3 is 13 amino acids long. CDR3 in amino acids: CASKERPYNEQFF. The CDR3 nucleotides read TGTGCCAGCAAAGAGCGGCCCTACAATGAGCAGTTCTTC.

The chain joins TRBV11-3 to TRBJ2-3; TRBD2 aligns across 12 bases. The CDR3 is 16 residues long. Germline CDR1 is SGHNT and CDR2 is YENEEA. V was clipped by 3 bases and J by 7 bases; unmatched bases: 8. The CDR3 DNA follows: TGTGCCAGCAGCTTTACCGGGACTAGCGGGTCGAATACGCAGTATTTT. This sequence encodes CASSFTGTSGSNTQYF.

This sequence joins TRBV20-1 and TRBJ2-3; D may match TRBD1 or TRBD2 (6 bases each). Deletions cut 2 bases from V and 5 bases from J, with 20 bases between. CDR1 and CDR2 (germline): DFQATT, SNEGSKA (reference sequence). There are 16 residues in the CDR3. In DNA form, the CDR3 reads TGCAGTGCTAGACCCACTCGGGGGCCGGGCATAGATACGCAGTATTTT. This translates into CSARPTRGPGIDTQYF.

Only a few counts were recorded for this clonotype. V gene TRBV7-2 combines with J gene TRBJ1-1, with D unclear. Germline CDR1 SGHTA, CDR2 FQGNSA. With 1 base removed from V and 5 bases from J, the gap between germline ends came to 11 bases. The CDR3 has 14 amino acids. The CDR3 loop reads CASSLVRGITEAFF. CDR3 in DNA: TGTGCCAGCAGCTTAGTAAGAGGGATAACTGAAGCTTTCTTT.

This clonotype was counted between two and nine times. The gene calls are TRBV5-1 and TRBJ1-2; the match to TRBD1 covers 7 bases. Germline V gene sequence: CDR1 SGHRS, CDR2 YFSETQ. CDR3 length equals 13 residues. V lost 3 bases, J lost 7 bases, and 6 bases stayed unmatched. The CDR3, as DNA: TGCGCCAGCAGCTGGGGACAGTCCGCTGGCTACACCTTC. Protein: CASSWGQSAGYTF.

The chain uses TRBV5-6 and TRBJ2-3; TRBD2 agrees at 7 bases. There are 17 residues in the CDR3. Germline V gene lookup returns CDR1 SGHDT and CDR2 YYEEEE. V shed 3 bases and J 0 bases; nucleotides not matched to a gene: 10. The CDR3 sequence: CASSSLTGGLSTDTQYF. The CDR3 DNA reads as TGTGCCAGCAGCTCCCTAACGGGGGGTCTCAGCACAGATACGCAGTATTTT.

This clonotype was counted between two and nine times. The chain couples TRBV4-1 to TRBJ1-2; 8 bases are shared with TRBD1. Trimming removed 1 base from V and 4 bases from J; junction bases left unmatched: 5. CDR1 is MGHRA, CDR2 YSYEKL, per germline. This CDR3 region has 15 residues. The CDR3 sequence: CASSQGWTGSYGYTF. As DNA, the CDR3 is TGCGCCAGCAGCCAAGGGTGGACAGGGAGCTATGGCTACACCTTC.

This clonotype has at least ten counts. The rearrangement links TRBV20-1 to TRBJ1-2; 8 bases fit TRBD1. Germline values: CDR1 DFQATT, CDR2 SNEGSKA (reference sequence). The CDR3 sequence is 13 residues long. V shed 6 bases and J 4 bases; nucleotides not matched to a gene: 7. DNA of the CDR3: TGCAGTGCCTCAGGGGGCGTCGGCTATGGCTACACCTTC. This gives the protein CSASGGVGYGYTF.